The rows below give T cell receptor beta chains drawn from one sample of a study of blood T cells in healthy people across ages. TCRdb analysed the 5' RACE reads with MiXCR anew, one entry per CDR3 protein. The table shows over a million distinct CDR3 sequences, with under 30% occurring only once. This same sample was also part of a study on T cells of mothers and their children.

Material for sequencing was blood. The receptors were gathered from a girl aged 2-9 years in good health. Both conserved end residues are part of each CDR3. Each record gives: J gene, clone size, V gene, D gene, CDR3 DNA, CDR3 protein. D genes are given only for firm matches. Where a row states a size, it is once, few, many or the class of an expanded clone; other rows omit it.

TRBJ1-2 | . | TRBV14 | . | TGTGCCAGCAGCCTAGGGACATTTTATGGCTACGCCTTC | CASSLGTFYGYAF
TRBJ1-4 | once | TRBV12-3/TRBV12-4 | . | TGTGCCAGCAGTTTACAGGCCCCGGAAAAACTGTTTTTT | CASSLQAPEKLFF
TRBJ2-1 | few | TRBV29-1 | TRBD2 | TGCAGCGGGAGCGGGGAGTCCTACAATGAGCAGTTCTTC | CSGSGESYNEQFF
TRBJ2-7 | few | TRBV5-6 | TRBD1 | TGTGCCAGCAGCCAATTCATGGACAGGTGGGACCCCTACGAGCAGTACTTC | CASSQFMDRWDPYEQYF
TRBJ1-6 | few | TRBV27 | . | TGTGCCAGCAGTTCCCTTGCCTTTCTAGCCCTCCACTTT | CASSSLAFLALHF
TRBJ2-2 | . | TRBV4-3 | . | TGCGCCAGCAGCCAAGATTGGGTTAACACCGGGGAGCTGTTTTTT | CASSQDWVNTGELFF
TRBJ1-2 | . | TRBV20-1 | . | TGCAGTGCTAGAGACGGGCACTATGGCTACACCTTC | CSARDGHYGYTF
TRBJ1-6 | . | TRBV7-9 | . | TGTGCCAGCAGCCCCCCAAGTTTTTATTCACCCCTCCACTTT | CASSPPSFYSPLHF
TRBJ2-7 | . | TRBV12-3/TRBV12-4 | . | TGTGCCAGCCGCGGACAGAATGAGTACGAGCAGTACTTC | CASRGQNEYEQYF
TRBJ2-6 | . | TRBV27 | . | TGTGCCAGCAGTTTAGGGGGCCTTGCAGATGGGGCCAACGTCCTGACTTTC | CASSLGGLADGANVLTF